These 12 T cell receptor beta chains were all obtained from the same sample, sequenced in a study of T cells in Graves' hyperthyroidism and ophthalmopathy. The CDR3 regions of TCR beta were amplified from RNA transcripts. The HTBI primer set served for first-round RT-PCR of the TCR CDR3. TCRdb itself ran the multiplex PCR reads through MiXCR, one entry per CDR3 protein. The repertoire holds about 400,000 distinct CDR3 sequences, with less than 15% as singletons. Sequencing was done on a sample of blood. These receptors all stem from a woman younger than 30 with Graves' hyperthyroidism.

The table lists this clonotype with many counts. The J gene is TRBJ2-1, the V gene TRBV28, with TRBD2 matching over 10 bases. The junction had 12 bases not matched to a gene; V was cut back by 3 bases and J by 7 bases. The CDR3 runs 17 residues. Germline V lookup: CDR1 MDHEN, CDR2 SYDVKM. The CDR3 region has the DNA TGTGCCAGCAGTTTGGGAGGGCTAGCGGGAGCTGGGAATGAGCAGTTCTTC. Translation: CASSLGGLAGAGNEQFF.

This clonotype came up many times. The rearrangement links TRBV10-3 to TRBJ2-3; the D is unclear. CDR1 is ENHRY and CDR2 is SYGVKD in the germline V gene. Trimming cost V 7 bases and J 2 bases, with 7 bases left between them. The CDR3 loop spans 12 amino acids. CDR3 in DNA: TGTGCCATCATGGGCTCCACAGATACGCAGTATTTT. Protein sequence: CAIMGSTDTQYF.

There are many counts of this clonotype. This chain uses TRBV7-9 with TRBJ1-3; D not certain. The germline V and J ends were trimmed by 1 base and 0 bases, with 13 bases remaining between them. This CDR3 is built from 17 residues. The germline gives CDR1 SEHNR, CDR2 FQNEAQ (reference sequence). CDR3 region: CASSLDPNFGSGNTIYF. DNA of the CDR3: TGTGCCAGCAGCTTAGACCCCAACTTTGGCTCTGGAAACACCATATATTTT. The complete variable domain, with remaining parts taken from reference TRBV7-9 and TRBJ1-3, reads DTGVSQNPRHKITKRGQNVTFRCDPISEHNRLYWYRQTLGQGPEFLTYFQNEAQLEKSRLLSDRFSAERPKGSFSTLEIQRTEQGDSAMYLCASSLDPNFGSGNTIYFGEGSWLTVV.

This clonotype has just a few counts. Just one base apart from a much larger clone, this may be a read error. The chain joins TRBV5-1 to TRBJ2-7; possibly TRBD2 for D (6 bases). Germline V CDR1 and CDR2: SGHRS, YFSETQ. This CDR3 contains 13 residues. The V gene lost 8 bases and the J gene lost 6 bases, with 18 bases spanning the gap. The CDR3 loop is CASRADGGFEQYF. The CDR3 nucleotides are TGCGCCAGTCGCGCGGACGGAGGGTTCGAGCAGTACTTC.

The V call is TRBV2, the J call TRBJ2-2; tentatively, D is TRBD1 or TRBD2 (5 bases each). The V end was cut by 8 bases, the J end by 0 bases, with 16 bases between. The CDR3 has 16 amino acids. Per the germline V gene, CDR1 is SNHLY and CDR2 is FYNNEI. This CDR3 reads CASWGSQAPNTGELFF. Written as DNA, the CDR3 is TGTGCCAGCTGGGGGTCCCAAGCCCCGAACACCGGGGAGCTGTTTTTT.

The rearrangement joins TRBV19 to TRBJ2-7; perhaps TRBD1 as D (6 bases). The V end lost 6 bases, the J end lost 0 bases, and 15 bases lay between the germline ends. Per the germline V gene, CDR1 is LNHDA and CDR2 is SQIVND (reference sequence). This CDR3 spans 15 amino acids. CDR3 DNA: TGTGCCAGTAGAGAACTGGACAGTGCCTCCTACGAGCAGTACTTC. This encodes CASRELDSASYEQYF.

This clonotype came up many times. This chain links TRBV3-1 with TRBJ1-2, with 7 bases identical to TRBD1. V was pared by 3 bases and J by 4 bases, with 17 bases of the junction left unmatched. The CDR3 covers 18 residues. The germline V gene encodes CDR1 LGHDT and CDR2 YNNKEL (reference sequence). CDR3 residues: CASSHGTDHFLRTYGYTF. The CDR3 region has the DNA TGTGCCAGCAGCCACGGGACAGACCACTTTTTACGAACCTATGGCTACACCTTC.

There are many counts of this clonotype. V gene TRBV10-3 combines with J gene TRBJ2-5, with 13 bases lining up with TRBD2. CDR1 ENHRY and CDR2 SYGVKD come from the germline V gene. This CDR3 region has 15 residues. Germline trimming cut 4 bases from V and 5 bases from J; bases unmatched to any gene: 4. CDR3: CAISGGTSGEETQYF. DNA of the CDR3: TGTGCCATCAGTGGCGGGACTAGCGGGGAGGAGACCCAGTACTTC.

This clonotype was counted only a few times. This chain connects TRBV19 to TRBJ2-2; 8 bases match TRBD2. CDR1 and CDR2 from the germline V gene are LNHDA and SQIVND (reference sequence). With 4 bases clipped from V and 8 bases from J, the junction kept 6 bases outside the gene matches. The CDR3 has 14 amino acids. CDR3: CASSTLAGTGELFF. CDR3 DNA: TGTGCCAGTAGTACCCTAGCGGGCACGGGGGAGCTGTTTTTT.

This clonotype was detected ten times or more. The chain uses TRBV28 and TRBJ2-5; 9 bases fit TRBD1. The length of the CDR3 is 16 residues. The trim removed 5 bases at V and 6 bases at J, leaving 13 bases unmatched. CDR1 and CDR2 from the germline V gene are MDHEN and SYDVKM. The DNA for the CDR3 is TGTGCCAGCAGTACCCCGCCGGGACAGGGCAAGAAGACCCAGTACTTC. As protein: CASSTPPGQGKKTQYF. The full variable domain, its missing parts supplied by reference TRBV28 and TRBJ2-5, is DVKVTQSSRYLVKRTGEKVFLECVQDMDHENMFWYRQDPGLGLRLIYFSYDVKMKEKGDIPEGYSVSREKKERFSLILESASTNQTSMYLCASSTPPGQGKKTQYFGPGTRLLVL.

The chain combines TRBV5-1 with TRBJ2-3; TRBD2 matches at 9 bases. J lost 3 bases, V lost 4 bases, and 12 bases had no gene match. The germline V gene encodes CDR1 SGHRS and CDR2 YFSETQ. This CDR3 is built from 17 residues. The CDR3 loop reads CASSKGLASGVTDTQYF. DNA for the CDR3: TGCGCCAGCAGCAAAGGACTAGCGAGCGGAGTGACAGATACGCAGTATTTT.

This clonotype was counted at least ten times. The rearrangement joins TRBV28 to TRBJ2-7; D possibly matches TRBD1 or TRBD2 (5 bases each). V was pared by 3 bases and J by 7 bases, with 16 bases between. Germline lookup yields CDR1 MDHEN and CDR2 SYDVKM. The CDR3 covers 14 residues. The CDR3 sequence is CASSLGDGLGEQYF. The CDR3 coding sequence is TGTGCCAGCAGTTTGGGGGACGGTCTCGGGGAGCAGTACTTC.